The next 18 T cell receptor beta chains were all read from a single sample in a study of cytomegalovirus exposure and HLA in healthy donors (dated 2017 in TCRdb). The method behind the library was the immunoSEQ multiplex PCR assay. For the multiplex PCR, a mixture combining 60 forward primers for TCR Vbeta segments and 13 reverse primers for TCR Jbeta segments was used. TCRdb retrieved this table from immuneACCESS and kept in-frame rearrangements only. Not all clones are present; in checked studies, unresolved V genes account for under half, and no reason is known for the remainder. This sample's table lists about 140,000 clones. 0.9% to 1% of the sample is held by the ten biggest clonotypes. The specimen sequenced was PBMCs. These receptors all come from a male donor in good health and CMV-seronegative.

The V and J genes are TRBV5-1 and TRBJ1-1; 7 bases line up with TRBD1. The CDR3 covers 14 residues. Trimming cost V 3 bases and J 5 bases; bases outside gene matches: 7. Germline-derived CDR1 and CDR2 are SGHRS and YFSETQ. CDR3 protein: CASSWESQGTEAFF. CDR3 bases: TGCGCCAGCAGCTGGGAATCACAGGGGACTGAAGCTTTCTTT.

The chain combines TRBV30 with TRBJ1-3, with TRBD1 matching over 8 bases. Trimming removed 1 base from V and 4 bases from J; junction bases left unmatched: 3. Germline V CDR1 and CDR2: GTSNPN, SVGIG (reference sequence). The CDR3 loop spans 14 amino acids. The CDR3 DNA reads as TGTGCCTGGAGTGGACAGGGGTTCGGAAACACCATATATTTT. Its translation is CAWSGQGFGNTIYF.

J is TRBJ2-1 and V is TRBV7-9, with a weak D call TRBD2 (6 bases). The germline V and J ends were trimmed by 5 bases and 7 bases, with 15 bases remaining between them. The germline V gene encodes CDR1 SEHNR and CDR2 FQNEAQ (reference sequence). The CDR3 runs to 14 residues. DNA of the CDR3: TGTGCCAGCAGCCCCCCGGGACTCTTAAATGAGCAGTTCTTC. Translating gives CASSPPGLLNEQFF. The whole variable domain, filled in from reference TRBV7-9 and TRBJ2-1, reads DTGVSQNPRHKITKRGQNVTFRCDPISEHNRLYWYRQTLGQGPEFLTYFQNEAQLEKSRLLSDRFSAERPKGSFSTLEIQRTEQGDSAMYLCASSPPGLLNEQFFGPGTRLTVL.

The chain carries TRBV4-2 and TRBJ2-7; 11 bases align to TRBD1. The CDR3 spans 15 residues. The V segment lost 1 base and the J segment 3 bases; nucleotides outside the gene matches: 2. The germline V gene encodes CDR1 LGHNA and CDR2 YNFKEQ. Here the CDR3 reads CASSQGDRGVYEQYF. CDR3 in DNA: TGTGCCAGCAGCCAAGGGGACAGGGGGGTCTACGAGCAGTACTTC.

The V gene is TRBV11-2, the J gene TRBJ2-4, with no clear D. The CDR3 length is 15 residues. V was clipped by 1 base and J by 1 base, with 8 bases between them. From germline, CDR1 is SGHAT and CDR2 FQNNGV. The DNA of the CDR3 is TGTGCCAGCAGCTTAGTCCTAGAGGCCAAAAACATTCAGTACTTC. It specifies CASSLVLEAKNIQYF.

The chain employs TRBV10-2 and TRBJ2-2; TRBD1 aligns across 12 bases. CDR3 size: 19 residues. J gave up 2 bases and V 9 bases, and 16 bases lay outside the gene matches. CDR1 is WSHSY, CDR2 SAAADI, per germline. CDR3 DNA sequence: TGCGCCAGATCGCCAGGGACAGGGGGCGCCAAACCAAACACCGGGGAGCTGTTTTTT. The encoded protein is CARSPGTGGAKPNTGELFF.

CDR3 DNA: TGTGCCAGCAGCCTGAACAACATTTACACAGATACGCAGTATTTT. Translated: CASSLNNIYTDTQYF. V usage is TRBV7-3 and J usage is TRBJ2-3; D gene uncertain. Trimming pared 5 bases from V and 2 bases from J, leaving 14 bases between. The CDR3 is made up of 15 amino acids. Germline loops: CDR1 SGHTA, CDR2 FQGTGA.

The genes are TRBV7-9 and TRBJ1-5; 9 nucleotides match TRBD1. Germline V gene data show CDR1 as SEHNR and CDR2 as FQNEAQ (reference sequence). This CDR3 comprises 12 residues. V shed 11 bases, J shed 9 bases, and the junction held 8 bases outside the gene matches. The CDR3 reads CALGTGGTPQHF. CDR3 DNA sequence: TGTGCCCTTGGAACAGGGGGCACGCCCCAGCATTTT.

The chain is built from TRBV15 and TRBJ2-7; D is possibly TRBD1 (5 bases). The V and J ends lost 2 bases and 6 bases respectively, with 8 bases between them. The germline gives CDR1 LNHNV, CDR2 YYDKDF (reference sequence). CDR3 length: 12 residues. The CDR3 DNA reads TGTGCCACCAGCAGACAGGGTGGCGAGCAGTACTTC. Translation: CATSRQGGEQYF.

The gene calls are TRBV4-3 and TRBJ2-1, with 10 bases that match TRBD2. The germline V gene has CDR1 LGHNA and CDR2 YSLEER. The CDR3 runs 18 residues. V dropped 4 bases and J dropped 0; count of bases not matched to a gene: 9. The DNA for the CDR3 is TGCGCCAGCAGCCCCGGACTAGCGGCTGCAAGCTCCTACAATGAGCAGTTCTTC. Its translation: CASSPGLAAASSYNEQFF.

This sequence joins TRBV28 and TRBJ1-5; D gene unclear. The CDR3 totals 9 residues. Germline loops: CDR1 MDHEN, CDR2 SYDVKM. The V gene lost 8 bases and the J gene lost 8 bases, with 4 bases spanning the gap. CDR3 protein: CASGKPQHF. Here the CDR3 DNA reads TGTGCCAGCGGCAAGCCCCAGCATTTT.

The rearrangement links TRBV25-1 to TRBJ2-1; D possibly corresponds to TRBD2 (5 bases). Germline loops: CDR1 MGHDK, CDR2 SYGVNS. V was cut by 8 bases and J by 9 bases, with 14 bases left in between. This CDR3 contains 12 residues. CDR3 in amino acids: CASGWGVGEQFF. Written as DNA, the CDR3 is TGTGCCAGCGGCTGGGGAGTTGGTGAGCAGTTCTTC.

This rearrangement joins TRBV28 to TRBJ1-6; the D is unclear. Germline V lookup: CDR1 MDHEN, CDR2 SYDVKM. With 2 bases removed from V and 9 bases from J, the gap between germline ends came to 5 bases. This CDR3 has 12 residues. This chain's CDR3 is CASSLGGSPLHF. The CDR3 bases are TGTGCCAGCAGTTTAGGAGGTTCACCCCTCCACTTT.

The gene calls are TRBV19 and TRBJ2-1; D may be TRBD2 (5 bases). Germline V gene sequence: CDR1 LNHDA, CDR2 SQIVND (reference sequence). Deletions cut 8 bases from V and 5 bases from J, with 16 bases between. This CDR3 has 14 residues. The CDR3 sequence: CASSPGIVNNEQFF. The CDR3 DNA sequence: TGTGCCAGTTCCCCGGGGATCGTCAACAATGAGCAGTTCTTC.

The V gene is TRBV19, the J gene TRBJ1-2, with D unclear. The CDR3 has 15 amino acids. Germline CDR1 is LNHDA and CDR2 is SQIVND (reference sequence). Trimming left V 7 bases short and J 0 bases short, with 15 bases between. In DNA, the CDR3 is TGTGCCAGTACCCCGACGGGAAACCCTAACTATGGCTACACCTTC. Translated: CASTPTGNPNYGYTF.

The J gene is TRBJ2-1, the V gene TRBV27; D uncertain. Germline CDR1 MNHEY, CDR2 SMNVEV (reference sequence). The ends were cut back, 2 bases at V and 3 bases at J, with 11 bases in the middle. This CDR3 has 15 amino acids. Here the CDR3 reads CASSLEPSGYNEQFF. CDR3 nucleotides: TGTGCCAGCAGTTTAGAGCCTTCGGGCTACAATGAGCAGTTCTTC.

The J gene is TRBJ2-5, the V gene TRBV7-2; TRBD2 matches 11 bases. This CDR3 contains 15 residues. V shed 5 bases, J shed 8 bases, and the junction held 10 bases outside the gene matches. Germline V gives CDR1 SGHTA, CDR2 FQGNSA. The CDR3 DNA is TGTGCCAGCAGCCCAGGGGGTAGCGGGGGGGAAACCCAGTACTTC. It specifies CASSPGGSGGETQYF.

This sequence joins TRBV6-5 and TRBJ1-1; possibly TRBD1 for D (6 bases). The CDR3 spans 11 residues. V gave up 8 bases and J gave up 6 bases, with 10 bases separating them. Germline V lookup: CDR1 MNHEY, CDR2 SVGAGI. The CDR3 DNA reads TGTGCCAGCTTACAGGGTTCTGAAGCTTTCTTT. Its protein is CASLQGSEAFF.